Following are 27 T cell receptor beta chains from one sample sequenced in a study of blood T cell repertoires in COVID-19. Data came from immunoSEQ multiplex PCR; TCRdb stores just in-frame clones and leaves some out. In the table there are some 120,000 clones, 77% of which are singletons. The source material was peripheral blood. These receptor sequences come from a man aged 80 or over with acute or convalescent COVID-19.

The gene calls are TRBV5-5 and TRBJ1-1; 10 nucleotides align to TRBD1. The CDR3 length is 15 residues. Germline-derived CDR1 and CDR2 are SGHKS and YYEKEE (reference sequence). The trim removed 3 bases at V and 3 bases at J, leaving 5 bases unmatched. The CDR3 DNA reads as TGTGCCAGCAGCTCAGGACAGGGGGTGCACACTGAAGCTTTCTTT. Its protein is CASSSGQGVHTEAFF.

The chain carries TRBV6-2 or TRBV6-3 and TRBJ2-1, with TRBD1 identical over 7 bases. V lost 4 bases and J lost 7; bases outside the gene matches: 16. The CDR3 sequence is 17 residues long. From germline, CDR1 is MNHEY and CDR2 SVGEGT. For the CDR3, the DNA is TGTGCCAGCAGTTTCGGGACAGCCTTAACCCCTTGGAATGAGCAGTTCTTC. This encodes CASSFGTALTPWNEQFF.

Details on this clone: This specimen includes other DNA sequences encoding the same CDR3. The chain is built from TRBV5-4 and TRBJ2-5, with 7 bases identical to TRBD1. Germline trimming cut 3 bases from V and 2 bases from J; bases unmatched to any gene: 4. CDR3 length equals 14 residues. CDR1 and CDR2 (germline): SGHNT, YYREEE (reference sequence). CDR3 in DNA: TGTGCCAGCAGCTCGGGGACAGAGCAAGAGACCCAGTACTTC. It translates to CASSSGTEQETQYF.

This chain links TRBV28 with TRBJ1-2; D gene unclear. Germline V gene sequence: CDR1 MDHEN, CDR2 SYDVKM. This CDR3 comprises 20 residues. V was trimmed by 2 bases and J by 3 bases, leaving 28 bases between them. The CDR3 protein is CASSLAPWAASRLRYYGYTF. CDR3 nucleotide sequence: TGTGCCAGCAGTTTAGCTCCGTGGGCAGCCTCCCGATTGAGATACTATGGCTACACCTTC.

The rearrangement links TRBV19 to TRBJ1-1; 7 bases line up with TRBD1. The CDR3 sequence is 13 residues long. The J segment lost 8 bases and the V segment lost 3 bases, leaving 6 bases of the junction unmatched. Germline CDR1 LNHDA, CDR2 SQIVND (reference sequence). The CDR3 region has the DNA TGTGCCAGTAGTATTGACAGGGCTATGGAAGCTTTCTTT. Translation: CASSIDRAMEAFF. Drawing the rest from reference TRBV19 and TRBJ1-1, the complete variable domain is DGGITQSPKYLFRKEGQNVTLSCEQNLNHDAMYWYRQDPGQGLRLIYYSQIVNDFQKGDIAEGYSVSREKKESFPLTVTSAQKNPTAFYLCASSIDRAMEAFFGQGTRLTVV.

The chain carries TRBV7-6 and TRBJ2-7; no clear D. Looked up from germline, CDR1 is SGHVS and CDR2 is FNYEAQ. Trimming left V 1 base short and J 1 base short, with 11 bases between. This CDR3 is built from 15 residues. CDR3 DNA: TGTGCCAGCAGCTTAGAATCCGGGTTTTCCTACGAGCAGTACTTC. It encodes CASSLESGFSYEQYF.

The rearrangement links TRBV2 to TRBJ2-7; TRBD1 matches at 8 bases. In germline, CDR1 is SNHLY, CDR2 FYNNEI. There are 14 residues in the CDR3. V lost 7 bases and J lost 2; bases outside the gene matches: 7. CDR3 loop: CASNNGQGTYEQYF. CDR3 nucleotide sequence: TGTGCCAGCAACAATGGACAGGGCACCTACGAGCAGTACTTC. The complete variable domain, with remaining parts taken from reference TRBV2 and TRBJ2-7, reads EPEVTQTPSHQVTQMGQEVILRCVPISNHLYFYWYRQILGQKVEFLVSFYNNEISEKSEIFDDQFSVERPDGSNFTLKIRSTKLEDSAMYFCASNNGQGTYEQYFGPGTRLTVT.

With respect to this clone: Mismatch with germline at one junction end may stem from a read error. J is TRBJ1-6 and V is TRBV6-1; D gene unclear. The V gene's germline CDR1 is MNHNS and CDR2 SASEGT. The CDR3 spans 13 residues. Here the CDR3 reads CASRETRNSPLHF. The DNA for the CDR3 is TGTGCCAGCCGTGAGACACGTAATTCACCCCTCCACTTT.

The chain joins TRBV3-1 (or the pseudogene TRBV3-2) to TRBJ1-1, with 10 bases that match TRBD1. This CDR3 is 14 amino acids long. Germline loops: CDR1 LGHDT, CDR2 YNNKEL (reference sequence). With 4 bases clipped from V and 7 bases from J, the junction kept 6 bases outside the gene matches. For the CDR3, the DNA is TGTGCCAGCAGCCGGGACAGGGGTATGGGTGAAGCTTTCTTT. It yields the protein CASSRDRGMGEAFF.

Many counts were recorded for this clone. J is TRBJ2-5 and V is TRBV11-3, with TRBD2 as a possible D gene (5 bases). CDR1 SGHNT and CDR2 YENEEA come from the germline V gene. The CDR3 has 15 residues. V was trimmed by 2 bases and J by 5 bases, leaving 15 bases between them. The CDR3 nucleotides read TGTGCCAGCAGCTTACATGCCGGGGTTGGGGAGACCCAGTACTTC. As protein: CASSLHAGVGETQYF. Drawing the rest from reference TRBV11-3 and TRBJ2-5, the complete variable domain is EAGVVQSPRYKIIEKKQPVAFWCNPISGHNTLYWYLQNLGQGPELLIRYENEEAVDDSQLPKDRFSAERLKGVDSTLKIQPAELGDSAVYLCASSLHAGVGETQYFGPGTRLLVL.

This chain connects TRBV9 to TRBJ2-3, with TRBD2 matching 12 bases. The CDR3 spans 17 residues. From germline, CDR1 is SGDLS and CDR2 YYNGEE. Trimming removed 2 bases from V and 0 bases from J; junction bases left unmatched: 4. CDR3: CASSVKTSGGSTDTQYF. CDR3 DNA: TGTGCCAGCAGCGTTAAGACTAGCGGGGGTAGCACAGATACGCAGTATTTT.

V usage is TRBV28 and J usage is TRBJ2-1; no definite D call. V was clipped by 9 bases and J by 0 bases, with 3 bases between them. The CDR3 length is 11 residues. Germline assignment: CDR1 MDHEN and CDR2 SYDVKM. The CDR3: CASSSYNEQFF. The CDR3 DNA is TGTGCCAGTAGCTCCTACAATGAGCAGTTCTTC.

This sequence joins TRBV29-1 and TRBJ1-2; D is unclear. Germline lookup yields CDR1 SQVTM and CDR2 ANQGSEA. This CDR3 has 11 residues. V dropped 4 bases and J dropped 1 base, with 4 bases sitting between them. The CDR3 spells CSVGDNYGYTF. In nucleotides, the CDR3 is TGCAGCGTTGGCGATAACTATGGCTACACCTTC.

A few counts support this clone. This rearrangement joins TRBV5-6 to TRBJ1-5; D is uncertain. The CDR3 loop spans 14 amino acids. Trimming removed 0 bases at V and 2 bases at J, with 6 bases between. Germline V gene lookup returns CDR1 SGHDT and CDR2 YYEEEE. The CDR3 sequence is CASSLAGGNQPQHF. The DNA for the CDR3 is TGTGCCAGCAGCTTGGCCGGTGGCAATCAGCCCCAGCATTTT.

V is TRBV12-5 and J is TRBJ1-1; possible D gene TRBD1, 5 bases. The CDR3 runs to 14 residues. Between the trimmed V and J ends, which lost 0 bases and 10 bases, there was a span of 15 bases. CDR1 and CDR2 (germline): LGHNT, FRNRAP. CDR3 coding DNA: TGTGCTAGTGGTTTGGTACGGCAGGGCATCGCAGCTTTCTTT. This translates into CASGLVRQGIAAFF.

The chain employs TRBV29-1 and TRBJ1-3; D is unclear. Germline V CDR1 and CDR2: SQVTM, ANQGSEA. V was pared by 4 bases and J by 1 base, with 2 bases between. The CDR3 spans 11 residues. Written as DNA, the CDR3 is TGCAGCGTTGCTTCTGGAAACACCATATATTTT. Translation gives CSVASGNTIYF.

The chain links TRBV7-2 to TRBJ1-3; the D gene is possibly TRBD1 (5 bases). Germline loops: CDR1 SGHTA, CDR2 FQGNSA. The CDR3 contains 19 residues. V lost 1 base to trimming and J lost 1 base, with 20 bases between them. In nucleotides, the CDR3 is TGTGCCAGCAGCTTAGTCCCTGCGGGGCCGAGTTTATCTGGAAACACCATATATTTT. Encoded protein: CASSLVPAGPSLSGNTIYF.

V and J are TRBV6-2 or TRBV6-3 and TRBJ1-5; tentatively, D is TRBD1 (6 bases). CDR1 is MNHEY, CDR2 SVGEGT, per germline. CDR3 size: 16 residues. V lost 6 bases and J lost 1, with 16 bases in between. This CDR3 is CASSPGQSMSNQPQHF. The CDR3 region has the DNA TGTGCCAGCAGCCCCGGACAGAGCATGAGCAATCAGCCCCAGCATTTT.

This rearrangement joins TRBV15 to TRBJ2-7, with unresolved D. This CDR3 is built from 13 residues. V shed 0 bases and J shed 6 bases, with 9 bases lying between them. Germline CDR1 LNHNV, CDR2 YYDKDF (reference sequence). This CDR3 reads CATSRDYVGEQYF. The CDR3 DNA sequence: TGTGCCACCAGCAGAGATTATGTCGGCGAGCAGTACTTC.

This chain joins TRBV12-3 or TRBV12-4 and TRBJ2-7; TRBD2 is a possible D gene (6 bases). CDR3 length: 13 residues. The V end was cut by 6 bases, the J end by 8 bases, with 17 bases between. DNA of the CDR3: TGTGCCAGCAGGGGTGGTGGGGGAGGCCAGCAGTACTTC. It encodes CASRGGGGGQQYF.

The genes are TRBV6-5 and TRBJ1-5; D remains unclear. V lost 6 bases, J lost 6 bases, and 12 bases lay in between. The CDR3 is 13 residues long. Germline CDR1 reads MNHEY; CDR2 reads SVGAGI. In DNA form, the CDR3 reads TGTGCCAGCAGGGCCGGGGTAAGTCAGCCCCAGCATTTT. Translation gives CASRAGVSQPQHF.

The gene calls are TRBV5-1 and TRBJ2-3, with TRBD1 matching over 9 bases. Trimming removed 4 bases from V and 1 base from J; junction bases left unmatched: 4. Germline values: CDR1 SGHRS, CDR2 YFSETQ. This CDR3 has 15 residues. CDR3 region: CASSVGQGRTDTQYF. The CDR3 region has the DNA TGCGCCAGCAGCGTGGGACAGGGCCGCACAGATACGCAGTATTTT.

The genes are TRBV2 and TRBJ1-2; D gene uncertain. The CDR3 runs 13 residues. The V gene's germline CDR1 is SNHLY and CDR2 FYNNEI. The V end was cut by 7 bases, the J end by 1 base, with 10 bases between. Written as DNA, the CDR3 is TGTGCCAGCACCCTACGACTTAACTATGGCTACACCTTC. This sequence encodes CASTLRLNYGYTF.

The CDR3 DNA reads TGCGCCAGCAGCTTCGCACAGGGGGGAGATACTGAAGCTTTCTTT. This sequence encodes CASSFAQGGDTEAFF. This sequence joins TRBV5-1 and TRBJ1-1; 8 bases fit TRBD1. Trimming cost V 2 bases and J 5 bases; bases outside gene matches: 8. The CDR3 is 15 amino acids. The germline gives CDR1 SGHRS, CDR2 YFSETQ.

The genes are TRBV5-4 and TRBJ2-2, with 9 bases aligning to TRBD1. J lost 6 bases, V lost 4 bases, and 7 bases had no gene match. CDR3 size: 15 residues. The germline V gene encodes CDR1 SGHNT and CDR2 YYREEE (reference sequence). The CDR3 DNA reads TGTGCCAGCAGCCCCCCACAGGGGGCTGCCGGGGAGCTGTTTTTT. Its protein is CASSPPQGAAGELFF.

This clone was seen only a few times. This CDR3 reads CASSLEVTGSSGYTF. For the CDR3, the DNA is TGCGCCAGCAGCTTGGAGGTGACAGGGTCCAGTGGCTACACCTTC. The V call is TRBV5-1, the J call TRBJ1-2, with 7 bases identical to TRBD1. CDR1 and CDR2 from the germline V gene are SGHRS and YFSETQ. V shed 0 bases, J shed 7 bases, and the junction held 9 bases outside the gene matches. The CDR3 loop spans 15 amino acids.

This clone was found once. V is TRBV28 and J is TRBJ1-6; a weak D match, TRBD1 (5 bases). Trimming cost V 2 bases and J 7 bases, with 12 bases left between them. The V gene's germline CDR1 is MDHEN and CDR2 SYDVKM. This CDR3 comprises 15 residues. In nucleotides, the CDR3 is TGTGCCAGCAGTTTAGCAGGGAAAGGGAATTCACCCCTCCACTTT. Encoded protein: CASSLAGKGNSPLHF.